What follows are 8 T cell receptor beta chains derived from one specimen sequenced in a study of T cells in Graves' hyperthyroidism and ophthalmopathy (dated by TCRdb to the late 2010s). The library was made by multiplex PCR. This sample was sequenced with an Illumina HiSeq 2000. TCR beta CDR3 regions were amplified from RNA transcripts. The TCR CDR3 was subjected to a first round of RT-PCR using the HTBI primer set and the Qiagen OneStep RT-PCR kit. Using fastp trimming at Q25 and MiXCR clonotype assembly, TCRdb reanalyzed the public sequencing data and kept in-frame beta chains. Duplicate CDR3 protein sequences are folded into a single record with the most common DNA and genes. The sample includes some 350,000 distinct CDR3 sequences, with 20% to 25% observed a single time. The top ten hold around 70% of the sample. Sequenced input: blood. Receptors originate from a man aged 50 to 59 with Graves' hyperthyroidism.

The V gene is TRBV6-1, the J gene TRBJ1-2; TRBD1 matches at 7 bases. The junction had 6 bases not matched to a gene; V was cut back by 4 bases and J by 4 bases. Germline V gene lookup returns CDR1 MNHNS and CDR2 SASEGT. This CDR3 has 14 amino acids. The CDR3 DNA sequence: TGTGCCAGCAGTGCCGGACAGGAGCTCTATGGCTACACCTTC. It is translated as CASSAGQELYGYTF.

This clonotype was picked up a small number of times. The rearrangement uses TRBV11-3 and TRBJ2-1; D tentatively reads TRBD1 or TRBD2 (5 bases each). Trimming cost V 4 bases and J 4 bases, with 11 bases left between them. The germline CDR1 and CDR2 sequences are SGHNT and YENEEA. The CDR3 runs 14 residues. DNA of the CDR3: TGTGCCAGCAGCTGGGACGGGGATTACAATGAGCAGTTCTTC. Amino acid sequence: CASSWDGDYNEQFF.

This clonotype was counted only a few times. The chain uses TRBV4-1 and TRBJ2-7, with 10 bases matching TRBD2. V gave up 1 base and J gave up 4 bases; unmatched junction bases: 4. The CDR3 has 15 amino acids. CDR1 is MGHRA and CDR2 is YSYEKL in the germline V gene. CDR3 in DNA: TGCGCCAGCAGCCAAGCTAGCGGGAGTGTGTACGAGCAGTACTTC. Translating it yields CASSQASGSVYEQYF.

This clonotype has at least ten counts. This chain links TRBV20-1 with TRBJ1-4, with 8 bases lining up with TRBD1. The CDR3 consists of 14 residues. The V and J ends lost 5 bases and 3 bases, in that order; junction bases with no gene match: 5. Germline V gives CDR1 DFQATT, CDR2 SNEGSKA (reference sequence). DNA of the CDR3: TGCAGTGCTGTACAGGGGGTTTCTAATGAAAAACTGTTTTTT. Residues: CSAVQGVSNEKLFF.

Of note for this clonotype: A much more abundant neighbour one base away suggests this may be a read error. This sequence joins TRBV28 and TRBJ1-5; the match to TRBD1 covers 8 bases. This CDR3 comprises 15 residues. The germline V gene has CDR1 MDHEN and CDR2 SYDVKM. The chain's CDR3 is CASSLQGASNQLQHF. The CDR3 bases are TGTGCCAGCAGTTTACAGGGGGCAAGCAATCAGCTCCAGCATTTT.

This clonotype was counted between two and nine times. The chain has TRBV9 and TRBJ1-1; D may be TRBD1 (6 bases). CDR1 SGDLS and CDR2 YYNGEE come from the germline V gene. This CDR3 spans 15 amino acids. V lost 2 bases, J lost 2 bases, and 13 bases lay in between. The CDR3 region has the DNA TGTGCCAGCAGCGTCCGTCCGGACAGCAACACTGAAGCTTTCTTT. Translation gives CASSVRPDSNTEAFF.

This clonotype was counted only a few times. The chain has TRBV7-2 and TRBJ2-2; D remains unclear. CDR3 size: 15 residues. Germline V gives CDR1 SGHTA, CDR2 FQGNSA. Trimming removed 0 bases at V and 7 bases at J, with 12 bases between. DNA for the CDR3: TGTGCCAGCAGCTTAGCTGTAGTTTTTGGCGGGGAGCTGTTTTTT. This gives the protein CASSLAVVFGGELFF.

This clonotype was observed a few times. The chain recombines TRBV18 with TRBJ2-7; D unresolved. Germline V gene sequence: CDR1 KGHSH, CDR2 LQKENI. This CDR3 has 14 amino acids. V dropped 3 bases and J dropped 0 bases, with 9 bases sitting between them. The CDR3 protein is CASSPGRSSYEQYF. The CDR3, as DNA: TGTGCCAGCTCACCCGGACGGAGCTCCTACGAGCAGTACTTC.